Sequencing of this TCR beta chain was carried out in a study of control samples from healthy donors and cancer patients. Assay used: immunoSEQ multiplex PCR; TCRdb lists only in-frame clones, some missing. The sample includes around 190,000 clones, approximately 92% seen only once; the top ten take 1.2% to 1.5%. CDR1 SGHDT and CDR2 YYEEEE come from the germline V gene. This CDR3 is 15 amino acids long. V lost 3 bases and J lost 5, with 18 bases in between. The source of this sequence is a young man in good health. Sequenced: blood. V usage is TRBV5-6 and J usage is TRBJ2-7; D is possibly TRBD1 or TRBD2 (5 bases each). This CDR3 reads CASSSLRDLGDEQYF. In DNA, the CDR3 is TGTGCCAGCAGCTCACTCCGGGACCTCGGGGACGAGCAGTACTTC.